Sequencing of this T cell receptor (beta chain) was carried out in a study of regulatory T cells in long-lasting Graves disease. Indicated time point: newly diagnosed GD, antithyroid drugs for less than 3 months. PBMC RNA was the source of the TCR library. The CDR3 length is 15 residues. The V gene's germline CDR1 is KGHSH and CDR2 LQKENI. V shed 3 bases and J shed 2 bases, with 11 bases lying between them. Construction of TCR beta libraries relied on iRepertoire HTBI primers and on Arm-PCR targeting CDR3 regions. Each CDR3 protein gets one entry after TCRdb re-called the multiplex PCR reads with MiXCR. The table lists roughly 420,000 distinct CDR3 sequences, roughly 15% of them singletons. Another study also made use of these data, one on T cells in Graves' hyperthyroidism and ophthalmopathy.

Source: peripheral blood mononuclear cells (PBMCs), taken at new diagnosis, from a patient treated with antithyroid drugs. This TCR derives from a woman aged 45-59 years with Graves disease. The chain is built from TRBV18 and TRBJ1-5; weak D call: TRBD1 (5 bases). The CDR3: CASSPSFRGNQPQHF. CDR3 nucleotide sequence: TGTGCCAGCTCACCGAGCTTCAGGGGCAATCAGCCCCAGCATTTT.